Listed below are T cell receptor beta chains from one sample, sequenced in a study of early T cells in non-severe SARS-CoV-2 infection. Via MiXCR, TCRdb re-called the 5' RACE reads, giving one row per CDR3 protein. The sample yields 45,000 to 55,000 distinct CDR3 sequences, around a tenth seen once. Material for sequencing was whole blood. Every receptor here comes from an adult who was a healthcare worker with PCR-confirmed SARS-CoV-2 infection or an uninfected control (not recorded which). Each CDR3 is given with its conserved first and last residue. The D gene is left open where the match is weak. The size field is filled for only some rows; it gives once, few, many or a size class.

j_gene: TRBJ2-1; v_gene: TRBV6-4; abundance: many; d_gene: .; CDR3nt: TGTGCCAGCAGTGACTCAGGGTTCAGTGAGCAGTTCTTC; CDR3aa: CASSDSGFSEQFF
j_gene: TRBJ1-1; v_gene: TRBV11-1; abundance: many; d_gene: .; CDR3nt: TGTGCCAGCAGAAATGCAGGGAACACTGAAGCTTTCTTT; CDR3aa: CASRNAGNTEAFF
j_gene: TRBJ2-1; v_gene: TRBV6-4; abundance: .; d_gene: TRBD2; CDR3nt: TGTGCCAGCAGTAGGGACATCTCGGGGGGGAATGAGCAGTTCTTC; CDR3aa: CASSRDISGGNEQFF
j_gene: TRBJ2-7; v_gene: TRBV9; abundance: .; d_gene: .; CDR3nt: TGTGCCAGCAGCGTAGAGGAGGGCGGGATTAGATACGAGCAGTACTTC; CDR3aa: CASSVEEGGIRYEQYF
j_gene: TRBJ2-7; v_gene: TRBV10-3; abundance: many; d_gene: TRBD2; CDR3nt: TGTGCCATCAGGCAGACTAGCGGGAGTCGGAACGAGCAGTACTTC; CDR3aa: CAIRQTSGSRNEQYF
j_gene: TRBJ1-4; v_gene: TRBV28; abundance: .; d_gene: .; CDR3nt: TGTGCCAGCAGCCAAGGGAGACAGACCTGGGGGGAAAAACTGTTTTTT; CDR3aa: CASSQGRQTWGEKLFF
j_gene: TRBJ2-3; v_gene: TRBV10-1; abundance: once; d_gene: TRBD2; CDR3nt: TGCGCCAGCAGTGAGTCGAGTAGCGGGAGGTATACGCAGTATTTT; CDR3aa: CASSESSSGRYTQYF
j_gene: TRBJ2-1; v_gene: TRBV5-1; abundance: .; d_gene: TRBD2; CDR3nt: TGCGCCAGCAGCTTCGGGACTAGCGGGATCGATGAGCAGTTCTTC; CDR3aa: CASSFGTSGIDEQFF
j_gene: TRBJ2-3; v_gene: TRBV27; abundance: many; d_gene: .; CDR3nt: TGTGCCAGCAGCCCCACAGGGTTCGGGACAGATACGCAGTATTTT; CDR3aa: CASSPTGFGTDTQYF
j_gene: TRBJ2-1; v_gene: TRBV29-1; abundance: few; d_gene: .; CDR3nt: TGCAGCGTTGAAGGGGAGGGGGCTCCTGGCGCTGAGCAGTTCTTC; CDR3aa: CSVEGEGAPGAEQFF
j_gene: TRBJ2-1; v_gene: TRBV11-2; abundance: .; d_gene: TRBD2; CDR3nt: TGTGCCAGCAGGGTGAAAATAGCGGGATCCAATGAGCAGTTCTTC; CDR3aa: CASRVKIAGSNEQFF
j_gene: TRBJ1-6; v_gene: TRBV24-1; abundance: .; d_gene: .; CDR3nt: TGTGCCACCAGCCATTCCACCGGCCCCCTCCACTTT; CDR3aa: CATSHSTGPLHF
j_gene: TRBJ1-5; v_gene: TRBV19; abundance: many; d_gene: .; CDR3nt: TGTGCCAGTACTGATCGGAGTGGTCGCGGCAATCAGCCCCAGCATTTT; CDR3aa: CASTDRSGRGNQPQHF
j_gene: TRBJ2-3; v_gene: TRBV20-1; abundance: few; d_gene: .; CDR3nt: TGCAGTGCTACCGACAGGACAGATACGCAGTATTTT; CDR3aa: CSATDRTDTQYF
j_gene: TRBJ2-5; v_gene: TRBV10-2; abundance: many; d_gene: TRBD2; CDR3nt: TGCGCCAGCGGGGGAGGGGAAGCTCAAGAGACCCAGTACTTC; CDR3aa: CASGGGEAQETQYF
j_gene: TRBJ1-5; v_gene: TRBV29-1; abundance: many; d_gene: TRBD1; CDR3nt: TGCAGCGCCGGGACAGACGATCAGCCCCAGCATTTT; CDR3aa: CSAGTDDQPQHF
j_gene: TRBJ2-1; v_gene: TRBV7-9; abundance: few; d_gene: TRBD2; CDR3nt: TGTGCCAGCAGCTTAGCGCGGCTAGCGGAAAGCTCCTACAATGAGCAGTTCTTC; CDR3aa: CASSLARLAESSYNEQFF
j_gene: TRBJ1-1; v_gene: TRBV29-1; abundance: many; d_gene: .; CDR3nt: TGCAGCGTTGACCAGGGAAGCATGAACACTGAAGCTTTCTTT; CDR3aa: CSVDQGSMNTEAFF
j_gene: TRBJ2-1; v_gene: TRBV5-1; abundance: .; d_gene: .; CDR3nt: TGCGCCAGCAGCTTAGCGGGCCCCAATGAGCAGTTCTTC; CDR3aa: CASSLAGPNEQFF
j_gene: TRBJ1-1; v_gene: TRBV3-1; abundance: many; d_gene: .; CDR3nt: TGTGCCAGCAGCCAAGGGGCGAGCATGAACACTGAAGCTTTCTTT; CDR3aa: CASSQGASMNTEAFF
j_gene: TRBJ2-2; v_gene: TRBV6-6; abundance: few; d_gene: .; CDR3nt: TGTGCCAGCAGAGCACAGGGCGTGACCGGGGAGCTGTTTTTT; CDR3aa: CASRAQGVTGELFF
j_gene: TRBJ2-2; v_gene: TRBV11-2; abundance: few; d_gene: TRBD2; CDR3nt: TGTGCCAGCAGCTCCCAACTAGCGGCGAACACCGGGGAGCTGTTTTTT; CDR3aa: CASSSQLAANTGELFF
j_gene: TRBJ2-5; v_gene: TRBV6-4; abundance: many; d_gene: .; CDR3nt: TGTGCCAGCAGTGACTCGGCAGGGGCACAAGAGACCCAGTACTTC; CDR3aa: CASSDSAGAQETQYF
j_gene: TRBJ1-2; v_gene: TRBV2; abundance: many; d_gene: TRBD1; CDR3nt: TGTGCCAGCATTAAAAGGGACAGCTCTAACTATGGCTACACCTTC; CDR3aa: CASIKRDSSNYGYTF
j_gene: TRBJ1-4; v_gene: TRBV29-1; abundance: many; d_gene: .; CDR3nt: TGCAGCGTTGGAGGGTCACCGAATGAAAAACTGTTTTTT; CDR3aa: CSVGGSPNEKLFF
j_gene: TRBJ2-3; v_gene: TRBV5-1; abundance: .; d_gene: TRBD1; CDR3nt: TGCGCCAGCAGCGTGGGACAGGGGTTTAGCGATACGCAGTATTTT; CDR3aa: CASSVGQGFSDTQYF
j_gene: TRBJ1-6; v_gene: TRBV14; abundance: many; d_gene: .; CDR3nt: TGTGCCAGCAGCCATTCGGGGCACAATTCACCCCTCCACTTT; CDR3aa: CASSHSGHNSPLHF
j_gene: TRBJ2-4; v_gene: TRBV12-3/TRBV12-4; abundance: many; d_gene: TRBD2; CDR3nt: TGTGCCAGCAGACATGCGGGGGTTGGAGCCAAAAACATTCAGTACTTC; CDR3aa: CASRHAGVGAKNIQYF
j_gene: TRBJ2-7; v_gene: TRBV3-1; abundance: .; d_gene: .; CDR3nt: TGTGCCAGCAGCCAAGGAGTCATGACAACCTACGAGCAGTACTTC; CDR3aa: CASSQGVMTTYEQYF
j_gene: TRBJ1-1; v_gene: TRBV3-1; abundance: few; d_gene: .; CDR3nt: TGTGCCAGCAGCCAGGGGTCGAACACTGAAGCTTTCTTT; CDR3aa: CASSQGSNTEAFF
j_gene: TRBJ2-7; v_gene: TRBV2; abundance: many; d_gene: .; CDR3nt: TGTGCCAGCAGTCCGGCCCCGCGGGTGGAGCAGTACTTC; CDR3aa: CASSPAPRVEQYF
j_gene: TRBJ2-7; v_gene: TRBV29-1; abundance: .; d_gene: .; CDR3nt: TGCAGCGTTGACGGCCCCCCGGGTGAGCAGTACTTC; CDR3aa: CSVDGPPGEQYF
j_gene: TRBJ1-6; v_gene: TRBV7-2; abundance: few; d_gene: .; CDR3nt: TGTGCCAGCAGCTTAGGCAAGCTATCACCCCTCCACTTT; CDR3aa: CASSLGKLSPLHF
j_gene: TRBJ1-1; v_gene: TRBV3-1; abundance: .; d_gene: .; CDR3nt: TGTGCCAGCAGCCAGGGGGTTGTGCCTGAAGCTTTCTTT; CDR3aa: CASSQGVVPEAFF
j_gene: TRBJ2-7; v_gene: TRBV28; abundance: few; d_gene: .; CDR3nt: TGTGCCAGCACTGGGGGGACAGTAACCTACGAGCAGTACTTC; CDR3aa: CASTGGTVTYEQYF
j_gene: TRBJ1-2; v_gene: TRBV7-9; abundance: medium-sized; d_gene: TRBD1; CDR3nt: TGTGCCAGCACCTGGACAGGGCCGTCATATGGCTACACCTTC; CDR3aa: CASTWTGPSYGYTF
j_gene: TRBJ1-5; v_gene: TRBV2; abundance: many; d_gene: .; CDR3nt: TGTGCCAGCAGCCGTACAGGGATGGGTCAGCCCCAGCATTTT; CDR3aa: CASSRTGMGQPQHF
j_gene: TRBJ1-1; v_gene: TRBV7-9; abundance: .; d_gene: .; CDR3nt: TGTGCCAGCAGCTTAGTTAACCTCATGAACACTGAAGCTTTCTTT; CDR3aa: CASSLVNLMNTEAFF
j_gene: TRBJ1-6; v_gene: TRBV7-6; abundance: medium-sized; d_gene: .; CDR3nt: TGTGCCAGCAGCTTAGCGCGGTTGGATTCACCCCTCCACTTT; CDR3aa: CASSLARLDSPLHF
j_gene: TRBJ2-3; v_gene: TRBV12-3/TRBV12-4; abundance: few; d_gene: .; CDR3nt: TGTGCCAGCAGTTGGGTGGGCGGCGCTAGCACAGATACGCAGTATTTT; CDR3aa: CASSWVGGASTDTQYF
j_gene: TRBJ2-1; v_gene: TRBV11-2; abundance: .; d_gene: .; CDR3nt: TGTGCCAGCAGCTTAGATCCCGGCACTTGGAATGAGCAGTTCTTC; CDR3aa: CASSLDPGTWNEQFF
j_gene: TRBJ2-3; v_gene: TRBV6-1; abundance: many; d_gene: .; CDR3nt: TGTGCCAGCAACAGCTACACAGATACGCAGTATTTT; CDR3aa: CASNSYTDTQYF
j_gene: TRBJ1-4; v_gene: TRBV7-2; abundance: .; d_gene: TRBD1; CDR3nt: TGTGCCAGCAGCAAACGGACAGGGCTGAGTGAAAAACTGTTTTTT; CDR3aa: CASSKRTGLSEKLFF
j_gene: TRBJ2-2; v_gene: TRBV27; abundance: few; d_gene: .; CDR3nt: TGTGCCAGCAGTTTCATAAGTAACACCGGGGAGCTGTTTTTT; CDR3aa: CASSFISNTGELFF
j_gene: TRBJ2-3; v_gene: TRBV4-1; abundance: .; d_gene: .; CDR3nt: TGCGCCAGCAGTCGCGAAACCGGGCCGTACACAGATACGCAGTATTTT; CDR3aa: CASSRETGPYTDTQYF
j_gene: TRBJ2-3; v_gene: TRBV3-1; abundance: few; d_gene: .; CDR3nt: TGTGCCAGCAGCCAAGACGGAGATACGCAGTATTTT; CDR3aa: CASSQDGDTQYF
j_gene: TRBJ2-1; v_gene: TRBV5-1; abundance: few; d_gene: .; CDR3nt: TGCGCCAGCAGCCCAAGAGGTATATACAATGAGCAGTTCTTC; CDR3aa: CASSPRGIYNEQFF
j_gene: TRBJ2-5; v_gene: TRBV4-2; abundance: few; d_gene: .; CDR3nt: TGTGCCAGCAGCCAAGGGGGATCGGGGGAGACCCAGTACTTC; CDR3aa: CASSQGGSGETQYF
j_gene: TRBJ1-1; v_gene: TRBV4-1; abundance: few; d_gene: .; CDR3nt: TGCGCCAGCAGCAGGGGGGTCATTAACCAGAACACTGAAGTTTTCTTT; CDR3aa: CASSRGVINQNTEVFF
j_gene: TRBJ2-1; v_gene: TRBV4-2; abundance: many; d_gene: .; CDR3nt: TGTGCCAGCAGCCAAGGGGAACTATACAATGAGCAGTTCTTC; CDR3aa: CASSQGELYNEQFF
j_gene: TRBJ2-7; v_gene: TRBV28; abundance: many; d_gene: .; CDR3nt: TGTGCCAGCAGTAGCCCGGCACCACCATACGAGCAGTACTTC; CDR3aa: CASSSPAPPYEQYF